The sequence of this T cell receptor beta chain was determined in a study of Ad26.COV2.S vaccination and SARS-CoV-2 variants. Study background: Recipients of Ad26.COV2.S got it intramuscularly, once or twice 56 days apart. Findings and limits, study-wide: From the TCR breadth and depth analyses, total T cell responses may have been underestimated.

Described treatment: approximately 18 received Ad26.COV2.S at low or high dose, single or two shots; 5 received placebo; per-sample allocation not given. Sampling occurred on day 63 after the first vaccine or placebo injection. Wuhan-strain spike was delivered by a replication-incompetent Ad26 vector. Sequencing was performed with immunoSEQ multiplex PCR; in TCRdb, only in-frame clones are kept and a portion is missing. The table includes over 400,000 clones, approximately 89% detected once. For this clone: The antigen is undetermined.

V lost 6 bases and J 5 bases, leaving 13 bases between the germline ends. Germline loops: CDR1 LNHDA, CDR2 SQIVND (reference sequence). This CDR3 comprises 13 residues. The receptor's source is a person between 18 and 65 years old who received the Ad26.COV2.S COVID-19 vaccine or a placebo. The sample here was peripheral blood, taken in a trial of Ad26.COV2.S vaccine versus placebo. The chain carries TRBV19 and TRBJ1-2; perhaps TRBD1 as D (6 bases). The CDR3 loop is CASRMGQTYGYTF. CDR3 bases: TGTGCCAGTAGGATGGGACAAACATATGGCTACACCTTC.